Listed below are T cell receptor beta chains from one sample, sequenced in a study of cytotoxic CD8 clonotypes in ibrutinib-treated CLL. The repertoire was sequenced with immunoSEQ multiplex PCR; TCRdb's copy has only in-frame clones and lacks some. There are 45,000 to 65,000 clones in the sample; approximately 87% occur only once, and around 21% lies in the top ten. Material: PBMCs, obtained after 24 months of ibrutinib treatment. The source is a human donor with chronic lymphocytic leukemia. CDR3s include the opening cysteine and the closing phenylalanine or tryptophan. D genes are given only for firm matches. Clone size is stated in some rows and not others, as once, few, many or a class when expanded.

v_call	j_call	d_call	clone_size	cdr3_aa	cdr3_nt
TRBV5-6	TRBJ2-3	TRBD2	-	CASSAGLAGTDTQYF	TGTGCCAGCAGCGCGGGACTAGCGGGCACAGATACGCAGTATTTT
TRBV6-5	TRBJ1-1	-	-	CASSYSGGHGTEAFF	TGTGCCAGCAGTTACTCGGGGGGACATGGAACTGAAGCTTTCTTT
TRBV5-8	TRBJ2-4	TRBD2	-	CASPYKAGVPGNIQYF	TGTGCCAGCCCCTATAAAGCGGGAGTCCCGGGAAACATTCAGTACTTC
TRBV7-6	TRBJ1-1	TRBD1	-	CASSLGQGSNTEAFF	TGTGCCAGCAGTCTCGGACAGGGTTCAAACACTGAAGCTTTCTTT
TRBV5-4	TRBJ2-2	-	-	CASSLKLANTGELFF	TGTGCCAGCAGCTTGAAACTGGCGAACACCGGGGAGCTGTTTTTT
TRBV2	TRBJ2-5	TRBD2	-	CASSPRASGSGEQYF	TGTGCCAGCAGTCCCCGGGCTAGCGGGAGTGGGGAGCAGTACTTC
TRBV5-5	TRBJ2-2	TRBD1	-	CASSLGQGINTGELFF	TGTGCCAGCAGCTTAGGACAGGGTATAAACACCGGGGAGCTGTTTTTT
TRBV7-8	TRBJ1-5	-	-	CASTRTDSNQPQHF	TGTGCCAGCACCAGGACGGATAGCAATCAGCCCCAGCATTTT
TRBV19	TRBJ1-2	-	-	CASSKAFKSANYGYTF	TGTGCCAGTAGTAAAGCCTTCAAATCCGCTAACTATGGCTACACCTTC
TRBV4-3	TRBJ2-5	-	-	CASSQDQAARETQYF	TGCGCCAGCAGCCAAGATCAGGCAGCCAGGGAGACCCAGTACTTC
TRBV7-2	TRBJ2-7	-	-	CASSLNGVYEQYF	TGTGCCAGCAGCCTAAATGGGGTCTACGAGCAGTACTTC
TRBV2	TRBJ2-1	TRBD2	-	CASRTSAVYNEQFF	TGTGCCAGCAGGACTAGCGCGGTATACAATGAGCAGTTCTTC
TRBV10-1	TRBJ2-6	-	-	CASSPGLHSGANVLTF	TGCGCCAGCAGCCCGGGACTGCACTCTGGGGCCAACGTCCTGACTTTC
TRBV9	TRBJ2-1	-	few	CASSSSAAGEQFF	TGTGCCAGCAGCTCTTCTGCTGCTGGTGAGCAGTTCTTC
TRBV4-1	TRBJ1-2	TRBD1	-	CASRDRGSYGYTF	TGCGCCAGCCGGGACAGGGGTAGCTATGGCTACACCTTC
TRBV30	TRBJ1-5	TRBD1	few	CAWSTTGARNQPQHF	TGTGCCTGGAGTACTACAGGGGCGCGCAATCAGCCCCAGCATTTT
TRBV5-4	TRBJ1-1	-	-	CASSIGSELRTEAFF	TGTGCCAGCAGCATCGGTTCCGAACTGAGGACTGAAGCTTTCTTT
TRBV5-8	TRBJ2-1	-	-	CASSTRVRNEQFF	TGTGCCAGCAGCACCAGGGTCAGAAATGAGCAGTTCTTC
TRBV6-5	TRBJ2-3	-	-	CASSYKTSSDTQYF	TGTGCCAGCAGTTACAAAACTTCTAGCGATACGCAGTATTTT
TRBV5-6	TRBJ2-1	-	-	CASSLGSGYNEQFF	TGTGCCAGCAGCTTGGGGAGCGGTTACAATGAGCAGTTCTTC